Reported below is one T cell receptor beta chain. This record comes from a study of blood T cell repertoires in COVID-19. Sequenced by immunoSEQ multiplex PCR; TCRdb stores in-frame clones only, minus some. Here the sample spans about 300,000 clones, approximately 84% being singletons. Germline CDR1 and CDR2: MDHEN and SYDVKM. After removal of 6 bases from V and 4 bases from J, the junction contained 9 bases not matched to a gene. This CDR3 has 18 residues. Seattle-derived patients entered the study during active infection and were followed longitudinally. The chain recombines TRBV28 with TRBJ2-1; 16 bases fit TRBD2. Sequenced: peripheral blood. The clonotype was recovered from a human donor with COVID-19, enrolled during active disease. The donor label of this sample is uncertain. The CDR3 sequence is CASRRGLAGGRGYNEQFF. CDR3 coding DNA: TGTGCCAGCAGACGGGGACTAGCGGGAGGGAGGGGATACAATGAGCAGTTCTTC. Using reference TRBV28 and TRBJ2-1 for the parts outside the CDR3, the full variable domain is DVKVTQSSRYLVKRTGEKVFLECVQDMDHENMFWYRQDPGLGLRLIYFSYDVKMKEKGDIPEGYSVSREKKERFSLILESASTNQTSMYLCASRRGLAGGRGYNEQFFGPGTRLTVL.